Shown below are 29 T cell receptor beta chains from a single sample sequenced in a study of CXCR3-negative and CXCR3-positive naive CD8 T cells. Findings and limits, study-wide: Naive cells that were CXCR3-positive had more hydrophobic TRB CDR3s (compared with CXCR3-negative naive cells).

TRB cDNA was prepared as libraries by UMI-labeled 5' RACE. TCRdb re-called the 5' RACE reads and catalogs CDR3 proteins one per entry, DNA excluded. The sample totals tens of thousands of distinct CDR3 sequences. These receptors have no identified antigens. What was sequenced was naive CXCR3+ CD8+ T cells from blood. As for subset: CD45RO-CCR7+CD27+CD95- naive CD8+ T cells expressing CXCR3 (TNR3+). These receptors were obtained from a human donor in good health. Some clones in this sample may be carry-over from other donors' samples.

V gene TRBV27 combines with J gene TRBJ2-3; TCRdb proposes TRBD2, but this gene call is untestable without DNA. There are 15 residues in the CDR3. The V gene's germline CDR1 is MNHEY and CDR2 SMNVEV (reference sequence). This chain's CDR3 is CASSSRASGTDTQYF.

V and J are TRBV20-1 and TRBJ1-1; with no DNA, the TCRdb D assignment of TRBD1 cannot be verified. The CDR3 has 12 amino acids. CDR1 is DFQATT and CDR2 is SNEGSKA in the germline V gene (reference sequence). CDR3 protein: CSAAQGDTEAFF.

The gene calls are TRBV5-1 and TRBJ2-7; the D call of TRBD1 rests on TCRdb alone, since no DNA is present to check it. The CDR3 has 15 residues. Per germline, CDR1 SGHRS and CDR2 YFSETQ. The CDR3 loop reads CASSLDRGPGYEQYF.

The chain links TRBV15 to TRBJ2-3; the TCRdb D gene call, TRBD1, has no DNA to confirm it. The CDR3 has 15 residues. From germline, CDR1 is LNHNV and CDR2 YYDKDF (reference sequence). CDR3 sequence: CATSSLGTSRDTQYF.

The V gene is TRBV6-5, the J gene TRBJ1-5; TCRdb lists TRBD1, though no DNA is available to test this call. Germline V gene data show CDR1 as MNHEY and CDR2 as SVGAGI. The CDR3 loop spans 15 amino acids. CDR3 amino acids: CASKQGSYSNQPQHF.

The chain has TRBV27 and TRBJ1-5. The V gene's germline CDR1 is MNHEY and CDR2 SMNVEV (reference sequence). The CDR3 runs 13 residues. The CDR3 loop reads CASSRADGEPQHF.

This chain connects TRBV15 to TRBJ1-4. Germline V gene sequence: CDR1 LNHNV, CDR2 YYDKDF (reference sequence). This CDR3 has 13 residues. The CDR3 sequence: CATSTSFGEKLFF. The variable domain in full, with the rest retrieved from reference TRBV15 and TRBJ1-4, is DAMVIQNPRYQVTQFGKPVTLSCSQTLNHNVMYWYQQKSSQAPKLLFHYYDKDFNNEADTPDNFQSRRPNTSFCFLDIRSPGLGDTAMYLCATSTSFGEKLFFGSGTQLSVL.

The rearrangement joins TRBV6-2 or TRBV6-3 to TRBJ1-1; TCRdb proposes TRBD1, but this gene call is untestable without DNA. From germline, CDR1 is MNHEY and CDR2 SVGEGT. The CDR3 is made up of 17 amino acids. The CDR3 here is CASSWNRGNVMNTEAFF.

The gene calls are TRBV20-1 and TRBJ2-3. Germline CDR1 reads DFQATT; CDR2 reads SNEGSKA (reference sequence). The CDR3 contains 12 residues. This CDR3 reads CTARDSTDTQYF.

The chain employs TRBV6-2 or TRBV6-3 and TRBJ2-1. Per the germline V gene, CDR1 is MNHEY and CDR2 is SVGEGT. The CDR3 is 14 residues long. The CDR3 reads CASSYDKSYNEQFF.

The rearrangement uses TRBV7-9 and TRBJ2-1; TCRdb proposes TRBD2, but this gene call is untestable without DNA. Germline V lookup: CDR1 SEHNR, CDR2 FQNEAQ (reference sequence). This CDR3 region has 12 residues. The CDR3: CASDSRYNEQFF.

The V gene is TRBV4-1, the J gene TRBJ2-3. Germline V gene lookup returns CDR1 MGHRA and CDR2 YSYEKL. The CDR3 extends over 16 amino acids. This chain's CDR3 is CASSHAPTDHTDTQYF.

The chain has TRBV14 and TRBJ2-3; checking the TCRdb D call of TRBD1 is not possible without DNA. The length of the CDR3 is 17 residues. Looked up from germline, CDR1 is SGHDN and CDR2 is FVKESK. CDR3 in amino acids: CASSQDAPRHVWDTQYF.

V usage is TRBV28 and J usage is TRBJ2-5; TCRdb indicates TRBD1, and absent DNA this call remains unverified. The CDR3 consists of 14 residues. The germline gives CDR1 MDHEN, CDR2 SYDVKM. CDR3 amino acids: CASTRRGRQETQYF.

The chain carries TRBV29-1 and TRBJ1-1. The CDR3 contains 14 residues. Germline V gene data show CDR1 as SQVTM and CDR2 as ANQGSEA. CDR3 region: CSVEGVVSGTEAFF.

CDR3 sequence reads: CSVVGVAEETQYF. The chain is built from TRBV29-1 and TRBJ2-5; TCRdb returns TRBD2, unconfirmable since there is no DNA. The CDR3 is 13 residues long. Germline CDR1 reads SQVTM; CDR2 reads ANQGSEA.

The chain joins TRBV18 to TRBJ2-7; the D call from TCRdb, TRBD2, cannot be confirmed without DNA. Per germline, CDR1 KGHSH and CDR2 LQKENI. This CDR3 has 17 amino acids. CDR3 region: CASRSAASGPLPYEQYF.

CDR3 protein: CASSLSSNMNTEAFF. V and J are TRBV27 and TRBJ1-1. In germline, CDR1 is MNHEY, CDR2 SMNVEV (reference sequence). The CDR3 has 15 residues.

This chain's CDR3 is CATSSPRSSYNEQFF. This chain connects TRBV15 to TRBJ2-1. Germline CDR1 reads LNHNV; CDR2 reads YYDKDF (reference sequence). The CDR3 is made up of 15 amino acids.

J is TRBJ2-1 and V is TRBV28. CDR1 and CDR2 from the germline V gene are MDHEN and SYDVKM. CDR3 length: 12 amino acids. The CDR3 region is CASSWFGNEQFF.

V gene TRBV7-8 combines with J gene TRBJ2-5. Germline loops: CDR1 SGHVS, CDR2 FQNEAQ. CDR3 length: 13 residues. The CDR3 spells CASHLHSQETQYF.

This chain links TRBV5-5 with TRBJ2-1; the TRBD2 assignment by TCRdb is unverifiable without DNA. CDR3 length equals 15 residues. In germline, CDR1 is SGHKS, CDR2 YYEKEE (reference sequence). The CDR3 sequence: CASSWSGPIYNEQFF.

The V and J genes are TRBV28 and TRBJ1-5; TCRdb indicates TRBD1, and absent DNA this call remains unverified. The CDR3 extends over 14 amino acids. CDR1 and CDR2 (germline): MDHEN, SYDVKM. The CDR3 loop reads CASSLDRGLEPQHF.

This rearrangement joins TRBV6-5 to TRBJ2-7. Germline CDR1 MNHEY, CDR2 SVGAGI. CDR3 size: 13 residues. This CDR3 reads CASSYSGAYEQYF.

The chain's CDR3 is CASSEGQGASPLHF. The chain is built from TRBV10-1 and TRBJ1-6; TCRdb returns TRBD1, unconfirmable since there is no DNA. CDR3 length equals 14 residues. Germline-derived CDR1 and CDR2 are WNHNN and SYGVQD (reference sequence).

The chain couples TRBV9 to TRBJ1-4; TCRdb's D call of TRBD1 is untestable without DNA. The CDR3 extends over 15 amino acids. The germline CDR1 and CDR2 sequences are SGDLS and YYNGEE. The CDR3 loop is CASSAQGAGGEKLFF.

This rearrangement joins TRBV10-3 to TRBJ2-7; TCRdb names TRBD2, which stays unverified in the absence of DNA. This CDR3 is built from 14 residues. Germline V gene sequence: CDR1 ENHRY, CDR2 SYGVKD. CDR3 residues: CAISEREETLEQYF.

V and J are TRBV5-6 and TRBJ2-1; TCRdb gives TRBD2 as the D gene, but with no DNA this cannot be confirmed. This CDR3 contains 18 residues. Germline V gives CDR1 SGHDT, CDR2 YYEEEE. CDR3 sequence reads: CASSLGGLAGEFVYEQFF.

The CDR3 protein is CASSQASGDTQYF. The V gene is TRBV5-1, the J gene TRBJ2-3. Looked up from germline, CDR1 is SGHRS and CDR2 is YFSETQ. The CDR3 has 13 residues.